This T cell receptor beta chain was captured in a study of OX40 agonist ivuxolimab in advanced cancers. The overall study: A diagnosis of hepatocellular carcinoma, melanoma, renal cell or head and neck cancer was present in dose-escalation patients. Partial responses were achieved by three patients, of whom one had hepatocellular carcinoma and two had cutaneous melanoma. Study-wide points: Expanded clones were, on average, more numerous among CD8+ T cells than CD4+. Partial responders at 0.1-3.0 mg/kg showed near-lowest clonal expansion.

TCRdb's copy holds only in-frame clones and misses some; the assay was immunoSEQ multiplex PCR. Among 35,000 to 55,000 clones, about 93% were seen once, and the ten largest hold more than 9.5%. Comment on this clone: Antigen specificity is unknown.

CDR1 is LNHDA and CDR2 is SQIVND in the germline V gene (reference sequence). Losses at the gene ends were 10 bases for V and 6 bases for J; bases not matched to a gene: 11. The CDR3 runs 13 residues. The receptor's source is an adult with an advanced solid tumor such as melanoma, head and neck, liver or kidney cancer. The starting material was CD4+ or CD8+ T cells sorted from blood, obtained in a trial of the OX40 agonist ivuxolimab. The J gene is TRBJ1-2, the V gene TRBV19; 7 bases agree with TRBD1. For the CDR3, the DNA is TGTGCCACCACCGTGAACAGGGGTCATGGCTACACCTTC. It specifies CATTVNRGHGYTF.